One and the same sample provided the 14 T cell receptor beta chains below, sequenced in a study of OX40 agonist ivuxolimab in advanced cancers. Sequenced by immunoSEQ multiplex PCR; TCRdb stores in-frame clones only, minus some. This table has about 23,000 clones, 75% to 85% appearing once. This sample comprised CD4+ or CD8+ T cells sorted from blood, obtained in a trial of the OX40 agonist ivuxolimab. The source is an adult with an advanced solid tumor such as melanoma, head and neck, liver or kidney cancer.

The V and J genes are TRBV7-3 and TRBJ1-1; unclear D gene. V gave up 1 base and J gave up 11 bases, with 14 bases separating them. The CDR3 runs to 13 residues. Germline V lookup: CDR1 SGHTA, CDR2 FQGTGA. The CDR3 nucleotides read TGTGCCAGCAGCTTAAACCCGGGCGGTTTGGCTTTCTTT. This gives the protein CASSLNPGGLAFF.

The chain recombines TRBV5-1 with TRBJ1-4; D unresolved. Germline values: CDR1 SGHRS, CDR2 YFSETQ. The CDR3 is 14 amino acids. V shed 3 bases and J shed 2 bases, with 8 bases lying between them. CDR3 residues: CASSSAGTNEKLFF. The CDR3 DNA follows: TGCGCCAGCAGCTCGGCGGGGACTAATGAAAAACTGTTTTTT. Together with reference TRBV5-1 and TRBJ1-4, the CDR3 gives the full variable domain: KAGVTQTPRYLIKTRGQQVTLSCSPISGHRSVSWYQQTPGQGLQFLFEYFSETQRNKGNFPGRFSGRQFSNSRSEMNVSTLELGDSALYLCASSSAGTNEKLFFGSGTQLSVL.

This clone was seen a few times. The gene calls are TRBV6-1 and TRBJ1-1, with D unclear. Trimming removed 6 bases at V and 6 bases at J, with 14 bases between. This CDR3 is 13 amino acids long. The germline V gene has CDR1 MNHNS and CDR2 SASEGT. The CDR3 DNA is TGTGCCAGCAGGGCTTCACAGCCTGCTGAAGCTTTCTTT. Residues: CASRASQPAEAFF.

In its sample, this clone was seen a few times. The genes are TRBV4-2 and TRBJ1-3, with D perhaps TRBD1 (5 bases). The germline gives CDR1 LGHNA, CDR2 YNFKEQ. The CDR3 loop spans 16 amino acids. V lost 4 bases and J 0 bases, leaving 13 bases between the germline ends. CDR3 sequence (DNA): TGTGCCAGCAGCCCAGGAAGGGGCGCCTCTGGAAACACCATATATTTT. Translated, it gives CASSPGRGASGNTIYF.

V gene TRBV28 combines with J gene TRBJ2-3, with TRBD2 matching 10 bases. The CDR3 covers 14 residues. Germline values: CDR1 MDHEN, CDR2 SYDVKM. The V segment lost 8 bases and the J segment 4 bases; nucleotides outside the gene matches: 6. The CDR3 nucleotides are TGTGCCAGCGCATCTAGCGGGAGCTCAGATACGCAGTATTTT. Translation gives CASASSGSSDTQYF. Full variable domain (remainder filled in from reference TRBV28 and TRBJ2-3): DVKVTQSSRYLVKRTGEKVFLECVQDMDHENMFWYRQDPGLGLRLIYFSYDVKMKEKGDIPEGYSVSREKKERFSLILESASTNQTSMYLCASASSGSSDTQYFGPGTRLTVL.

This clone was seen just once. V is TRBV5-6 and J is TRBJ1-5; no firm D call. The CDR3 length is 18 residues. From germline, CDR1 is SGHDT and CDR2 YYEEEE. The germline V and J ends were trimmed by 2 bases and 0 bases, with 18 bases remaining between them. In DNA, the CDR3 is TGTGCCAGCAGCTTTTATTCCCCGCACTCCAATAGCAATCAGCCCCAGCATTTT. Translating gives CASSFYSPHSNSNQPQHF.

The CDR3 DNA is TGTGCCAGCATATCCCCGTCTCCTGTAGCGAACACCGGGGAGCTGTTTTTT. Protein product: CASISPSPVANTGELFF. This chain links TRBV28 with TRBJ2-2; D remains ambiguous. Germline V gene data show CDR1 as MDHEN and CDR2 as SYDVKM. Trimming removed 7 bases from V and 0 bases from J, with 18 bases in between. CDR3 length: 17 residues.

V and J are TRBV28 and TRBJ1-5; 8 bases align to TRBD1. The germline V gene encodes CDR1 MDHEN and CDR2 SYDVKM. The CDR3 is 15 residues long. V lost 4 bases and J lost 2; bases outside the gene matches: 4. The chain's CDR3 is CASSSGQGGNQPQHF. The CDR3 nucleotides read TGTGCCAGCAGTTCCGGACAGGGCGGCAATCAGCCCCAGCATTTT.

This clone was observed a single time. CDR3 sequence (DNA): TGTGCCAGCAGTGCAGGGATGAATTCACCCCTCCACTTT. As protein: CASSAGMNSPLHF. This chain joins TRBV28 and TRBJ1-6; D perhaps matches TRBD1 (5 bases). CDR3 length: 13 amino acids. CDR1 and CDR2 from the germline V gene are MDHEN and SYDVKM. The V gene lost 5 bases and the J gene lost 7 bases, with 9 bases spanning the gap.

The chain joins TRBV27 to TRBJ2-7; D may be TRBD1 (6 bases). V was clipped by 5 bases and J by 3 bases, with 14 bases between them. The CDR3 is 14 residues long. Germline lookup yields CDR1 MNHEY and CDR2 SMNVEV (reference sequence). The CDR3 loop is CASSVRQAVYEQYF. The CDR3 bases are TGTGCCAGCAGTGTCCGACAGGCTGTCTACGAGCAGTACTTC.

The chain carries TRBV2 and TRBJ2-2; D gene uncertain. The germline CDR1 and CDR2 sequences are SNHLY and FYNNEI. This CDR3 contains 13 residues. The V gene lost 6 bases and the J gene lost 8 bases, with 13 bases spanning the gap. CDR3: CASRGAARGELFF. The CDR3 DNA sequence: TGTGCCAGCAGGGGCGCAGCGAGGGGGGAGCTGTTTTTT. Full variable domain (missing parts from reference TRBV2 and TRBJ2-2): EPEVTQTPSHQVTQMGQEVILRCVPISNHLYFYWYRQILGQKVEFLVSFYNNEISEKSEIFDDQFSVERPDGSNFTLKIRSTKLEDSAMYFCASRGAARGELFFGEGSRLTVL.

This clone was counted a single time. The rearrangement uses TRBV14 and TRBJ2-2, with D unclear. CDR3 length: 16 residues. Per germline, CDR1 SGHDN and CDR2 FVKESK. Trimming pared 4 bases from V and 2 bases from J, leaving 14 bases between. The CDR3 nucleotides are TGTGCCAGCAGCCGTAAAGGCGGTAGCAACACCGGGGAGCTGTTTTTT. This translates into CASSRKGGSNTGELFF.

The rearrangement uses TRBV11-3 and TRBJ2-3, with TRBD1 matching over 9 bases. This CDR3 is 16 amino acids long. The germline V gene encodes CDR1 SGHNT and CDR2 YENEEA. Trimming removed 5 bases from V and 7 bases from J; junction bases left unmatched: 13. The CDR3 reads CASSLGGVTGGNTQYF. The CDR3 nucleotides read TGTGCCAGCAGCCTAGGTGGGGTCACAGGGGGCAATACGCAGTATTTT.

The rearrangement links TRBV28 to TRBJ2-4; perhaps TRBD2 as D (6 bases). The V end lost 5 bases, the J end lost 3 bases, and 17 bases lay between the germline ends. From germline, CDR1 is MDHEN and CDR2 SYDVKM. This CDR3 is 16 amino acids long. The DNA of the CDR3 is TGTGCCAGCAGTCCGTCGGCCGGAGGGGTCAAAAACATTCAGTACTTC. Translated: CASSPSAGGVKNIQYF. Based on the CDR3 plus reference TRBV28 and TRBJ2-4, the full variable domain is DVKVTQSSRYLVKRTGEKVFLECVQDMDHENMFWYRQDPGLGLRLIYFSYDVKMKEKGDIPEGYSVSREKKERFSLILESASTNQTSMYLCASSPSAGGVKNIQYFGAGTRLSVL.